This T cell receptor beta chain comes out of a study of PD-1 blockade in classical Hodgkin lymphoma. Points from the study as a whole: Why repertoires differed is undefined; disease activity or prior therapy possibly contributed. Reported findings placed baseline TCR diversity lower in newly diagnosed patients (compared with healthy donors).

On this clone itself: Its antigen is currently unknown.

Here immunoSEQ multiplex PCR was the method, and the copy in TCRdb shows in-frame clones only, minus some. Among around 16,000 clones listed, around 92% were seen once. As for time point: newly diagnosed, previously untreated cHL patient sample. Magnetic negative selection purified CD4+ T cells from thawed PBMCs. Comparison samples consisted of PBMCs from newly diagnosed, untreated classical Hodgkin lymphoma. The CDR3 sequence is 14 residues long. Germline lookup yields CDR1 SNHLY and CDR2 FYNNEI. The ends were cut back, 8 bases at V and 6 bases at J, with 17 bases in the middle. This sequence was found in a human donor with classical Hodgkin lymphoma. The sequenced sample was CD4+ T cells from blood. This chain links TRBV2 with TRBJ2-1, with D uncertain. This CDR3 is CASPYYDGSNEQFF. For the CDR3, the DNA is TGTGCCAGCCCCTACTATGACGGCAGCAATGAGCAGTTCTTC.